These 22 T cell receptor beta chains share one sample of origin, sequenced in a study of T cell responses to AZD1222 COVID-19 vaccine (dated by TCRdb to about 2021). What the time point label conveys for this sample: baseline before first vaccination. Per the publication, the treatment or condition label means: meningococcal conjugate vaccine given as trial control. Libraries were prepared through the immunoSEQ multiplex PCR assay. This immuneACCESS table, as held by TCRdb, lists in-frame sequences with V and J called but not all clones. Of the missing ones, under half trace to an unresolved V gene in checked studies; the others have no known cause. This sample comprises fewer than 85,000 clones, approximately 90% of them detected only once. Clones ranked in the top ten supply roughly 6.4% of the sample. This specimen was peripheral blood, taken on day 0 of MenACWY control vaccination. These TCRs come from an adult in good health.

This clone has a single count. V is TRBV2 and J is TRBJ1-4, with a weak D call TRBD1 (6 bases). Germline V lookup: CDR1 SNHLY, CDR2 FYNNEI. The V end was cut by 6 bases, the J end by 8 bases, with 22 bases between. The CDR3 has 16 amino acids. Here the CDR3 DNA reads TGTGCCAGCAGAGATAGAACAGGGACGGTAAAGGAAAAACTGTTTTTT. It translates to CASRDRTGTVKEKLFF.

This clone was seen a single time. The rearrangement links TRBV5-1 to TRBJ2-5; D unclear. This CDR3 has 14 amino acids. V dropped 2 bases and J dropped 1 base, with 9 bases sitting between them. Per germline, CDR1 SGHRS and CDR2 YFSETQ. For the CDR3, the DNA is TGCGCCAGCAGCTTCGACGTACCCCAAGAGACCCAGTACTTC. Amino acids: CASSFDVPQETQYF.

The chain's CDR3 is CASAQEPNYGYTF. The DNA for the CDR3 is TGCGCCAGCGCCCAGGAGCCTAACTATGGCTACACCTTC. This sequence joins TRBV5-1 and TRBJ1-2; D ambiguous. The V gene lost 7 bases and the J gene lost 0 bases, with 10 bases spanning the gap. The CDR3 consists of 13 residues. CDR1 and CDR2 (germline): SGHRS, YFSETQ. Supplemented by reference TRBV5-1 and TRBJ1-2, the full variable domain reads KAGVTQTPRYLIKTRGQQVTLSCSPISGHRSVSWYQQTPGQGLQFLFEYFSETQRNKGNFPGRFSGRQFSNSRSEMNVSTLELGDSALYLCASAQEPNYGYTFGSGTRLTVV.

The V gene is TRBV12-3 or TRBV12-4, the J gene TRBJ2-7, with no clear D. The CDR3 is made up of 12 amino acids. Deletions cut 7 bases from V and 4 bases from J, with 11 bases between. The CDR3 nucleotides are TGTGCCAGCACTTTCTCTGGATACGAGCAGTACTTC. Translated: CASTFSGYEQYF.

The chain employs TRBV4-3 and TRBJ1-2; perhaps TRBD1 as D (5 bases). The V end lost 0 bases, the J end lost 6 bases, and 14 bases lay between the germline ends. Germline-derived CDR1 and CDR2 are LGHNA and YSLEER. CDR3 length: 15 residues. CDR3 DNA: TGCGCCAGCAGCCAAGATCCCGCAGGGATGGATGGCTACACCTTC. It translates to CASSQDPAGMDGYTF.

The chain uses TRBV18 and TRBJ1-4; 7 positions match TRBD1. This CDR3 spans 18 amino acids. The V gene's germline CDR1 is KGHSH and CDR2 LQKENI. The ends lost 2 bases at V and 0 bases at J; junction bases unmatched: 9. The CDR3 bases are TGTGCCAGCTCACCAACCGGGACAGCAAGAACAACTAATGAAAAACTGTTTTTT. Residues: CASSPTGTARTTNEKLFF.

Written as DNA, the CDR3 is TGCGCCAGCAGCCAAGATGCCCTGGGAGCGGGGAAAGAGACCCAGTACTTC. The encoded protein is CASSQDALGAGKETQYF. This chain connects TRBV4-3 to TRBJ2-5; TRBD2 agrees at 7 bases. Trimming removed 0 bases from V and 3 bases from J; junction bases left unmatched: 10. The germline gives CDR1 LGHNA, CDR2 YSLEER. CDR3 length equals 17 residues.

The chain has TRBV28 and TRBJ1-2; D gene unclear. This CDR3 contains 11 residues. Germline CDR1 reads MDHEN; CDR2 reads SYDVKM. Trimming shortened V by 3 bases and J by 3 bases, and 2 bases separated the two germline ends. Here the CDR3 DNA reads TGTGCCAGCAGTTTGGACTATGGCTACACCTTC. Protein: CASSLDYGYTF.

This chain links TRBV4-3 with TRBJ2-3, with 7 positions matching TRBD1. V lost 0 bases, J lost 0 bases, and 3 bases stayed unmatched. The CDR3 loop spans 16 amino acids. Germline values: CDR1 LGHNA, CDR2 YSLEER. In DNA, the CDR3 is TGCGCCAGCAGCCAAGATTGGACAGGCAGCACAGATACGCAGTATTTT. Residues: CASSQDWTGSTDTQYF.

This chain joins TRBV7-3 and TRBJ2-2, with 10 bases aligning to TRBD1. Germline CDR1 reads SGHTA; CDR2 reads FQGTGA. J was trimmed by 7 bases and V by 4 bases; bases with no gene match: 9. This CDR3 has 16 residues. For the CDR3, the DNA is TGTGCCAGCAGCTCCGGGACAGGGGTTTTTGGCGGGGAGCTGTTTTTT. Its translation is CASSSGTGVFGGELFF.

The chain has TRBV19 and TRBJ2-1; TRBD2 matches at 12 bases. This CDR3 region has 19 residues. Germline CDR1 reads LNHDA; CDR2 reads SQIVND (reference sequence). The ends lost 3 bases at V and 2 bases at J; junction bases unmatched: 11. The CDR3 protein is CASSIQGPGLAGPYNEQFF. DNA of the CDR3: TGTGCCAGTAGTATTCAGGGGCCGGGACTAGCGGGTCCCTACAATGAGCAGTTCTTC.

The chain is built from TRBV24-1 and TRBJ1-2; D call uncertain. The germline gives CDR1 KGHDR, CDR2 SFDVKD. V was trimmed by 4 bases and J by 7 bases, leaving 12 bases between them. The CDR3 is made up of 13 amino acids. The CDR3 DNA is TGTGCCACCAGTGACTCGGACTGGAGTGGCTACACCTTC. Amino acid sequence: CATSDSDWSGYTF.

The V and J genes are TRBV24-1 and TRBJ2-1; 7 positions match TRBD1. Germline CDR1 reads KGHDR; CDR2 reads SFDVKD. Trimming cost V 1 base and J 0 bases; bases outside gene matches: 5. This CDR3 has 17 amino acids. The CDR3 loop reads CATSDFRGQNSYNEQFF. DNA for the CDR3: TGTGCCACCAGTGATTTCAGGGGACAGAACTCCTACAATGAGCAGTTCTTC.

Only a few counts were recorded for this clone. This chain uses TRBV5-1 with TRBJ1-3, with TRBD1 matching over 7 bases. This CDR3 spans 15 amino acids. Germline CDR1 SGHRS, CDR2 YFSETQ. The V segment lost 5 bases and the J segment 0 bases; nucleotides outside the gene matches: 5. CDR3: CASREGTDSGNTIYF. The CDR3 DNA reads TGCGCCAGCAGGGAAGGGACAGACTCTGGAAACACCATATATTTT.

The rearrangement links TRBV5-4 to TRBJ2-6; a weak D match, TRBD2 (5 bases). Germline CDR1 is SGHNT and CDR2 is YYREEE (reference sequence). Between the trimmed V and J ends, which lost 1 base and 0 bases, there was a span of 17 bases. The CDR3 is 19 residues long. The CDR3 protein is CASSLWGRGQSSGANVLTF. CDR3 in DNA: TGTGCCAGCAGCTTGTGGGGTCGGGGTCAGAGCTCTGGGGCCAACGTCCTGACTTTC.

The chain links TRBV19 to TRBJ2-1; 7 nucleotides match TRBD2. The CDR3 length is 18 residues. Germline V gives CDR1 LNHDA, CDR2 SQIVND (reference sequence). V lost 1 base to trimming and J lost 2 bases; unmatched junction nucleotides: 11. In nucleotides, the CDR3 is TGTGCCAGTAGTATAGGGTCCTTTCTAGCGGCCACCTACAATGAGCAGTTCTTC. Its protein is CASSIGSFLAATYNEQFF.

J is TRBJ1-5 and V is TRBV19; a weak D match, TRBD1 (5 bases). V was shortened by 3 bases and J by 4 bases, with 13 bases between the two germline ends. CDR1 and CDR2 (germline): LNHDA, SQIVND (reference sequence). This CDR3 is 15 amino acids long. The CDR3 DNA is TGTGCCAGTAGTATTCCAGGGTTGGGAAATCAGCCCCAGCATTTT. This sequence encodes CASSIPGLGNQPQHF.

This rearrangement joins TRBV18 to TRBJ2-6, with a tentative D call TRBD2 (7 bases). Per the germline V gene, CDR1 is KGHSH and CDR2 is LQKENI. The CDR3 sequence is 17 residues long. V gave up 3 bases and J gave up 4 bases, with 16 bases separating them. CDR3 sequence reads: CASSPIAGGLGANVLTF. The CDR3 DNA reads as TGTGCCAGCTCACCGATCGCCGGGGGGCTGGGGGCCAACGTCCTGACTTTC.

The rearrangement uses TRBV19 and TRBJ1-6, with D perhaps matching TRBD1 (5 bases). Per germline, CDR1 LNHDA and CDR2 SQIVND (reference sequence). CDR3 length equals 16 residues. Trimming left V 6 bases short and J 7 bases short, with 19 bases between. The CDR3 sequence is CASSQPWGRSNSPLHF. The DNA for the CDR3 is TGTGCCAGTAGCCAACCCTGGGGCAGGTCGAATTCACCCCTCCACTTT.

The chain has TRBV2 and TRBJ2-2; 10 nucleotides match TRBD2. V trimming: 6 bases; J trimming: 4 bases; junction bases outside the gene matches: 5. Germline CDR1 and CDR2: SNHLY and FYNNEI. The CDR3 sequence is 15 residues long. The CDR3 reads CASRGLAGVTGELFF. The CDR3 bases are TGTGCCAGCAGGGGGCTAGCGGGAGTCACCGGGGAGCTGTTTTTT.

V and J are TRBV9 and TRBJ1-5; 7 bases are shared with TRBD1. Trimming at V came to 0 bases and at J to 7 bases, leaving 7 bases not matched to a gene. The CDR3 runs to 15 residues. Germline CDR1 reads SGDLS; CDR2 reads YYNGEE. The CDR3 bases are TGTGCCAGCAGCGTAGGAGGCAGGGGGGACCAGCCCCAGCATTTT. Its translation is CASSVGGRGDQPQHF.

V gene TRBV2 combines with J gene TRBJ2-3; the match to TRBD2 covers 11 bases. This CDR3 region has 15 residues. Losses at the gene ends were 8 bases for V and 2 bases for J; bases not matched to a gene: 6. The V gene's germline CDR1 is SNHLY and CDR2 FYNNEI. The CDR3 DNA follows: TGTGCCAGCTTAGCTAGCGGGGGGAACACAGATACGCAGTATTTT. This gives the protein CASLASGGNTDTQYF.